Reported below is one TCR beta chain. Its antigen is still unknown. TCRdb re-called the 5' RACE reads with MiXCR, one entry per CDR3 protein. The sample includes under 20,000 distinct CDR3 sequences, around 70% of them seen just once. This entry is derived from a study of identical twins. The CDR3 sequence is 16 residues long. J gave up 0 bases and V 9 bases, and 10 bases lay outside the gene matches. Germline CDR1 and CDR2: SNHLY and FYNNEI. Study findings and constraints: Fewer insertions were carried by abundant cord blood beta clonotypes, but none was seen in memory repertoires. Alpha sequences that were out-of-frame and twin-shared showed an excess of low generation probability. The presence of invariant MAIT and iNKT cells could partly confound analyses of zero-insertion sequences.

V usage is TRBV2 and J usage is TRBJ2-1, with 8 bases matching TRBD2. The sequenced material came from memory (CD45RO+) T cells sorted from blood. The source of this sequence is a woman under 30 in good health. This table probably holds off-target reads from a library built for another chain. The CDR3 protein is CASSFERGSSYNEQFF. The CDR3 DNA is TGTGCCAGTTCCTTTGAGCGGGGGAGCTCCTACAATGAGCAGTTCTTC.